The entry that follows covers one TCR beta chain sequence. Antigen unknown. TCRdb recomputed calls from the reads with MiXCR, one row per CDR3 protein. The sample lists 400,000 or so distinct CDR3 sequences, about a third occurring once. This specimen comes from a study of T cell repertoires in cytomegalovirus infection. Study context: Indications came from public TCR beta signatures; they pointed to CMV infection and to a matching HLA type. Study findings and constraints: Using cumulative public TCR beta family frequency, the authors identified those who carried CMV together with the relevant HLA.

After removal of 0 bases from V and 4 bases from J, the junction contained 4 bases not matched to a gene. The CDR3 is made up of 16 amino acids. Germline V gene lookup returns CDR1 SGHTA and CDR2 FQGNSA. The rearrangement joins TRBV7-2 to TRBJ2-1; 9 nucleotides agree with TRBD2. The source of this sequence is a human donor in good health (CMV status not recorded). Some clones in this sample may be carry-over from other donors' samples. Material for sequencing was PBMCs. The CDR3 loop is CASSLASAGGYNEQFF. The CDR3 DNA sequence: TGTGCCAGCAGCTTAGCCTCGGCGGGGGGGTACAATGAGCAGTTCTTC.